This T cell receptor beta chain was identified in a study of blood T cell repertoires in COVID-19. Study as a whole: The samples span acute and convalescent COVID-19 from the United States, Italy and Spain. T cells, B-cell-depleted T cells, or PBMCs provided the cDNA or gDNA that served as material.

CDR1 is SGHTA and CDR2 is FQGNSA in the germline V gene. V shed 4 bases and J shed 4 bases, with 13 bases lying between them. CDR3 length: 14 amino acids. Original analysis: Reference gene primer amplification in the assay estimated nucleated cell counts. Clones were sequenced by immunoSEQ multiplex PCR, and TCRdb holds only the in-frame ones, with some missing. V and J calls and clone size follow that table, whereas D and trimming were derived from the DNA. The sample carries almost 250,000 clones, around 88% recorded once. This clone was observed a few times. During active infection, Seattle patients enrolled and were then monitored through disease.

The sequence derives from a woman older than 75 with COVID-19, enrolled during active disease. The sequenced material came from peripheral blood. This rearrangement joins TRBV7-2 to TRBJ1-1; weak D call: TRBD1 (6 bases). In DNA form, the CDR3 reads TGTGCCAGCAGCTCCCAGACCAGGGGCACTGAAGCTTTCTTT. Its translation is CASSSQTRGTEAFF. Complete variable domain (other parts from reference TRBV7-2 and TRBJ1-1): GAGVSQSPSNKVTEKGKDVELRCDPISGHTALYWYRQSLGQGLEFLIYFQGNSAPDKSGLPSDRFSAERTGGSVSTLTIQRTQQEDSAVYLCASSSQTRGTEAFFGQGTRLTVV.